The source of this T cell receptor (beta chain) is a study of T cell clones after liver transplantation. CDR3 length: 18 residues. V trimming: 4 bases; J trimming: 3 bases; junction bases outside the gene matches: 15. Per germline, CDR1 SEHNR and CDR2 FQNEAQ (reference sequence). TCRdb's copy holds only in-frame clones and misses some; the assay was immunoSEQ multiplex PCR. The data contain approximately 70,000 clones, approximately 81% of them singletons. Sample: CD4+ T cells from blood, taken 48 months after liver transplant. The chain uses TRBV7-9 and TRBJ2-1, with 7 bases fitting TRBD1. The TCR originated in a human patient who received a liver transplant. Some T cells may be transferred from the graft donor. The CDR3 DNA follows: TGTGCCAGCAGCTCTAGTCGTCCCGGGACAGCTATCTACAATGAGCAGTTCTTC. Protein sequence: CASSSSRPGTAIYNEQFF.